The TCR beta chain described here comes from a study of human T cells and chemical hapten exposure. Study conclusions and caveats: The study found that DPC sensitization did not change TCRs above 1 in 1000 frequency.

The authors' processing: Samples ranged from roughly 23,224 to 690,600 TCRs, with a median of roughly 96,000. TCRdb reprocessed the RACE reads with MiXCR, giving one entry per CDR3 protein. The V and J calls were determined by TCRdb, not by the authors. The sample yields roughly 380,000 distinct CDR3 sequences, around 5.5% seen once. CDR3 length: 15 residues. V lost 7 bases to trimming and J lost 2 bases; unmatched junction nucleotides: 6. Germline V CDR1 and CDR2: LNHDA, SQIVND (reference sequence). Regarding time point: pre-sensitization, week 0. The treatment here: therapeutic diphenylcyclopropenone sensitization with weekly scalp DPC. This clonotype has a count of ten or more. What it binds is not known.

This TCR was sampled from a woman between 50 and 59 years old with alopecia areata. Some clones in this sample may be carry-over from other donors' samples. The J gene is TRBJ2-1, the V gene TRBV19, with 9 nucleotides matching TRBD2. The material sequenced was whole blood, taken in connection with sensitization to the hapten diphenylcyclopropenone (DPC). The CDR3 loop is CASTLVAGAYNEQFF. DNA for the CDR3: TGTGCCAGTACGTTGGTAGCGGGAGCCTACAATGAGCAGTTCTTC.